Sequencing of this T cell receptor (beta chain) was carried out in a study of cytomegalovirus exposure and HLA in healthy donors. V dropped 4 bases and J dropped 2 bases, with 17 bases sitting between them. Germline V gene sequence: CDR1 SGHDT, CDR2 YYEEEE. This CDR3 has 16 residues. General study findings and limits: Overall, under 200 TCR beta chains were annotated as cytomegalovirus-associated.

On this clone: Its target is unknown.

The assay was immunoSEQ multiplex PCR, and TCRdb's table has in-frame clones only and misses some. This sample yields tens of thousands of clones, of which just under 95% are seen a single time; 4% to 5.5% belongs to the top ten. Sequences were obtained from PBMCs. This receptor was obtained from a man between 18 and 35 years old in good health and CMV-seropositive. V usage is TRBV5-6 and J usage is TRBJ2-3, with a possible D match to TRBD1 (6 bases). The CDR3: CASSTRDTSDTDTQYF. The DNA of the CDR3 is TGTGCCAGCAGCACCCGGGACACCTCGGACACAGATACGCAGTATTTT.